Shown below are 23 T cell receptor beta chains from a single sample sequenced in a study of blood T cell repertoires in COVID-19. The repertoire was sequenced with immunoSEQ multiplex PCR; TCRdb's copy has only in-frame clones and lacks some. The sample contains 85,000 to 120,000 clones, 85% to 90% of which appear only once. Sequenced sample: peripheral blood. All receptors derive from a man in his fifties or sixties with active or convalescent COVID-19.

The rearrangement uses TRBV9 and TRBJ2-2, with D unresolved. V dropped 0 bases and J dropped 0 bases, with 6 bases sitting between them. There are 15 residues in the CDR3. Germline values: CDR1 SGDLS, CDR2 YYNGEE. The CDR3 loop reads CASSVGQTNTGELFF. The CDR3 DNA reads as TGTGCCAGCAGCGTAGGCCAGACGAACACCGGGGAGCTGTTTTTT.

This clone was counted between two and nine times. The rearrangement joins TRBV27 to TRBJ1-6, with 7 bases matching TRBD1. J lost 5 bases, V lost 2 bases, and 3 bases had no gene match. The CDR3 extends over 15 amino acids. Germline assignment: CDR1 MNHEY and CDR2 SMNVEV (reference sequence). The chain's CDR3 is CASSLGQADNSPLHF. The CDR3 DNA follows: TGTGCCAGCAGTTTAGGACAGGCAGATAATTCACCCCTCCACTTT.

This chain joins TRBV7-7 and TRBJ1-1, with D unclear. The V end lost 1 base, the J end lost 2 bases, and 5 bases lay between the germline ends. This CDR3 region has 13 residues. Germline CDR1 SSHAT, CDR2 FNYEAQ (reference sequence). The CDR3 loop is CASSLVQNTEAFF. The CDR3 DNA reads TGTGCCAGCAGCTTAGTACAAAACACTGAAGCTTTCTTT.

This chain uses TRBV6-5 with TRBJ2-6, with TRBD2 matching over 8 bases. The CDR3 sequence is 15 residues long. Looked up from germline, CDR1 is MNHEY and CDR2 is SVGAGI. The junction had 4 bases not matched to a gene; V was cut back by 5 bases and J by 4 bases. The CDR3 reads CASSTGGLGANVLTF. In DNA form, the CDR3 reads TGTGCCAGCAGTACGGGGGGGCTAGGGGCCAACGTCCTGACTTTC.

The chain has TRBV5-8 and TRBJ1-2; TRBD1 matches at 8 bases. From germline, CDR1 is SGHTS and CDR2 YDEGEE. The CDR3 loop spans 14 amino acids. The trim removed 4 bases at V and 5 bases at J, leaving 7 bases unmatched. The CDR3 sequence: CASSRGQGGYGYTF. DNA of the CDR3: TGTGCCAGCAGCCGTGGACAGGGAGGGTATGGCTACACCTTC.

The chain recombines TRBV16 with TRBJ2-5; weak D call: TRBD1 (6 bases). With 0 bases removed from V and 3 bases from J, the gap between germline ends came to 11 bases. Germline V CDR1 and CDR2: KGHSY, FQNENV. This CDR3 spans 15 amino acids. The CDR3 loop is CASSQSFAGEETQYF. CDR3 nucleotide sequence: TGTGCCAGCAGCCAATCGTTCGCAGGGGAAGAGACCCAGTACTTC.

The chain uses TRBV19 and TRBJ2-7, with D perhaps TRBD1 (6 bases). V was cut by 5 bases and J by 3 bases, with 17 bases left in between. CDR1 is LNHDA, CDR2 SQIVND, per germline (reference sequence). The length of the CDR3 is 15 residues. In DNA, the CDR3 is TGTGCCAGTAGTCGGGCCAGGGGATCTGGCTACGAGCAGTACTTC. Its translation is CASSRARGSGYEQYF.

The chain is built from TRBV10-3 and TRBJ2-1, with TRBD2 matching 9 bases. V lost 4 bases and J lost 7; bases outside the gene matches: 5. Per the germline V gene, CDR1 is ENHRY and CDR2 is SYGVKD. The CDR3 is made up of 14 amino acids. CDR3 nucleotides: TGTGCCATCAGTGGCGGCGGGGGGGCTAATGAGCAGTTCTTC. It is translated as CAISGGGGANEQFF.

This chain uses TRBV4-2 with TRBJ2-3; no firm D call. The germline V gene encodes CDR1 LGHNA and CDR2 YNFKEQ. Trimming left V 1 base short and J 0 bases short, with 8 bases between. The CDR3 spans 15 residues. CDR3 loop: CASSQGQKSTDTQYF. CDR3 nucleotides: TGTGCCAGCAGCCAAGGCCAGAAAAGCACAGATACGCAGTATTTT.

The V and J genes are TRBV6-5 and TRBJ2-3; D perhaps matches TRBD2 (7 bases). Deletions cut 0 bases from V and 6 bases from J, with 16 bases between. There are 16 residues in the CDR3. Germline assignment: CDR1 MNHEY and CDR2 SVGAGI. The CDR3 protein is CASSYSVGGGIDTQYF. CDR3 bases: TGTGCCAGCAGTTACTCCGTGGGAGGGGGTATCGATACGCAGTATTTT.

The chain recombines TRBV7-8 with TRBJ2-5; 10 bases agree with TRBD1. CDR1 and CDR2 (germline): SGHVS, FQNEAQ. V shed 5 bases, J shed 5 bases, and the junction held 11 bases outside the gene matches. There are 16 residues in the CDR3. CDR3 protein: CASSRPGQGIRETQYF. CDR3 nucleotide sequence: TGTGCCAGCAGCCGGCCGGGACAGGGGATCCGGGAGACCCAGTACTTC.

V and J are TRBV5-6 and TRBJ2-7; 7 nucleotides match TRBD2. Germline V lookup: CDR1 SGHDT, CDR2 YYEEEE. This CDR3 contains 14 residues. J lost 0 bases, V lost 3 bases, and 3 bases had no gene match. The CDR3 nucleotides read TGTGCCAGCAGCTGGGGCGGGAGCTCCTACGAGCAGTACTTC. It translates to CASSWGGSSYEQYF.

This chain connects TRBV29-1 to TRBJ2-1; 9 bases are shared with TRBD1. Trimming took 6 bases from V and 7 from J; bases not matched to a gene: 7. CDR1 and CDR2 (germline): SQVTM, ANQGSEA. CDR3 length equals 13 residues. The CDR3 sequence: CSVGTGSQNEQFF. As DNA, the CDR3 is TGCAGCGTCGGGACAGGGAGTCAAAATGAGCAGTTCTTC.

The J gene is TRBJ2-2, the V gene TRBV19; TRBD2 aligns across 9 bases. After removal of 7 bases from V and 3 bases from J, the junction contained 9 bases not matched to a gene. Germline loops: CDR1 LNHDA, CDR2 SQIVND (reference sequence). The CDR3 contains 16 residues. CDR3 nucleotide sequence: TGTGCCAGTACTGGGGGGACTAGCTCGGACACCGGGGAGCTGTTTTTT. Amino acid sequence: CASTGGTSSDTGELFF. Combining the CDR3 with reference TRBV19 and TRBJ2-2 gives the whole variable domain DGGITQSPKYLFRKEGQNVTLSCEQNLNHDAMYWYRQDPGQGLRLIYYSQIVNDFQKGDIAEGYSVSREKKESFPLTVTSAQKNPTAFYLCASTGGTSSDTGELFFGEGSRLTVL.

Notes on this clone: Other DNA variants within this sample encode the same CDR3. The V gene is TRBV20-1, the J gene TRBJ2-7, with 7 bases identical to TRBD2. The CDR3 covers 11 residues. Germline V gene lookup returns CDR1 DFQATT and CDR2 SNEGSKA (reference sequence). V dropped 6 bases and J dropped 5; count of bases not matched to a gene: 4. In nucleotides, the CDR3 is TGCAGTGCCAAAGCGGGGCACGAGCAGTACGTC. Its translation is CSAKAGHEQYV.

The V and J genes are TRBV3-1 (or the pseudogene TRBV3-2) and TRBJ1-5; D perhaps matches TRBD1 (6 bases). This CDR3 contains 16 residues. Germline V gene data show CDR1 as LGHDT and CDR2 as YNNKEL (reference sequence). V was trimmed by 0 bases and J by 2 bases, leaving 11 bases between them. The CDR3 DNA sequence: TGTGCCAGCAGCCAAGATATGGCAGGGGGCAATCAGCCCCAGCATTTT. As protein: CASSQDMAGGNQPQHF.

The chain recombines TRBV27 with TRBJ2-3; 11 bases line up with TRBD2. This CDR3 is built from 16 residues. Looked up from germline, CDR1 is MNHEY and CDR2 is SMNVEV (reference sequence). Losses at the gene ends were 5 bases for V and 6 bases for J; bases not matched to a gene: 10. The CDR3 bases are TGTGCCAGCAGTCCTCTAGCGGGGGGAGCCTCGGATACGCAGTATTTT. Translation gives CASSPLAGGASDTQYF.

The CDR3 sequence: CASSPRQGHYGYTF. The CDR3 DNA sequence: TGCGCCAGCAGCCCGAGACAGGGGCACTATGGCTACACCTTC. This chain connects TRBV5-1 to TRBJ1-2, with 8 bases fitting TRBD1. V gave up 4 bases and J gave up 3 bases; unmatched junction bases: 5. From germline, CDR1 is SGHRS and CDR2 YFSETQ. The CDR3 spans 14 residues.

The chain uses TRBV6-2 or TRBV6-3 and TRBJ2-7, with D possibly matching TRBD2 (5 bases). The V gene's germline CDR1 is MNHEY and CDR2 SVGEGT. The CDR3 has 13 amino acids. Trimming took off 4 bases at V and 1 base at J, with 8 bases between the two ends. CDR3 sequence (DNA): TGTGCCAGCAGTTCCGGGAAATCCTACGAGCAGTACTTC. This translates into CASSSGKSYEQYF.

The chain employs TRBV7-2 and TRBJ1-5; 7 bases are a match to TRBD1. This CDR3 comprises 13 residues. The junction had 6 bases not matched to a gene; V was cut back by 4 bases and J by 9 bases. The germline CDR1 and CDR2 sequences are SGHTA and FQGNSA. The CDR3 loop is CASSSDRPGPQHF. The CDR3 coding sequence is TGTGCCAGCAGCTCGGACAGGCCAGGGCCCCAGCATTTT. The full variable domain, in which reference TRBV7-2 and TRBJ1-5 provide the parts outside the CDR3, is GAGVSQSPSNKVTEKGKDVELRCDPISGHTALYWYRQSLGQGLEFLIYFQGNSAPDKSGLPSDRFSAERTGGSVSTLTIQRTQQEDSAVYLCASSSDRPGPQHFGDGTRLSIL.

The chain recombines TRBV4-1 with TRBJ2-1; weak D call: TRBD1 (6 bases). The CDR3 extends over 14 amino acids. CDR1 is MGHRA, CDR2 YSYEKL, per germline. Trimming shortened V by 3 bases and J by 3 bases, and 9 bases separated the two germline ends. The CDR3 loop reads CASSHRDIYNEQFF. In DNA, the CDR3 is TGCGCCAGCAGCCACCGGGACATCTACAATGAGCAGTTCTTC.

V and J are TRBV9 and TRBJ1-1, with a tentative D call TRBD1 (6 bases). V gave up 0 bases and J gave up 0 bases, with 9 bases separating them. Germline values: CDR1 SGDLS, CDR2 YYNGEE. CDR3 length: 15 residues. The CDR3 DNA sequence: TGTGCCAGCAGCGTAGCAGGACAGCTGAACACTGAAGCTTTCTTT. Translation gives CASSVAGQLNTEAFF.

The chain uses TRBV28 and TRBJ1-5, with 11 bases matching TRBD1. J lost 5 bases, V lost 6 bases, and 6 bases had no gene match. This CDR3 spans 15 amino acids. Germline-derived CDR1 and CDR2 are MDHEN and SYDVKM. The CDR3 sequence: CASSPGQGAYQPQHF. The CDR3 DNA reads as TGTGCCAGCAGCCCAGGACAGGGGGCCTATCAGCCCCAGCATTTT.